The clone carrying this TCR beta chain showed up just once. Germline CDR1 reads SQVTM; CDR2 reads ANQGSEA. Trimming took 4 bases from V and 6 from J, leaving 7 bases between them. The CDR3 covers 11 residues. The data were taken from a study of control samples from healthy donors and cancer patients. Repertoires were generated with immunoSEQ multiplex PCR, while TCRdb's copy carries only in-frame clones and drops some. Of 120,000 or so clones in the sample, around nine tenths were seen once. This clonotype was obtained from a man aged 25-45 years in good health. The chain joins TRBV29-1 to TRBJ2-1; D remains ambiguous. Sequenced input: blood. CDR3 coding DNA: TGCAGCGTTGGATGGGTCAATGAGCAGTTCTTC. Its translation is CSVGWVNEQFF.